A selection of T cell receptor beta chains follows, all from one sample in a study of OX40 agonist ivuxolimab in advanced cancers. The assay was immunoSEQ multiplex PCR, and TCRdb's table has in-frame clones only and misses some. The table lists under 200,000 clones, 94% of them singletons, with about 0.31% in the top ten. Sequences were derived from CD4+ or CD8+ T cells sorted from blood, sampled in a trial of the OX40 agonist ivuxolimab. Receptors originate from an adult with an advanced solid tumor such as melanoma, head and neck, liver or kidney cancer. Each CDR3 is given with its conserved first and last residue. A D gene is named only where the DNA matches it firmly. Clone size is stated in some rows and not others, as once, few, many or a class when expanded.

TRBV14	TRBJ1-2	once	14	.	CASSQDTGGNGYTF	TGTGCCAGCAGCCAAGATACGGGGGGGAATGGCTACACCTTC
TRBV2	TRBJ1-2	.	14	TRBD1	CASRLDRANYGYTF	TGTGCCAGCAGGTTGGACAGGGCAAACTATGGCTACACCTTC
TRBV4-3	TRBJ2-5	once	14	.	CASSQGGYQETQYF	TGCGCCAGCAGCCAAGGGGGTTACCAAGAGACCCAGTACTTC
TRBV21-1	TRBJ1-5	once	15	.	CASRSGGQVNQPQHF	TGTGCCAGCAGGTCGGGGGGGCAGGTTAATCAGCCCCAGCATTTT
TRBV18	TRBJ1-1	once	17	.	CASSPFHVGGSGTEAFF	TGTGCCAGCTCACCTTTTCACGTGGGGGGTTCTGGCACTGAAGCTTTCTTT
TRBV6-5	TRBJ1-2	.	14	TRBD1	CASTTRQGVYGYTF	TGTGCCAGCACTACCCGACAGGGTGTATATGGCTACACCTTC
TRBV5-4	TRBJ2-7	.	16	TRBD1	CASSLAPGQGSHEQYF	TGTGCCAGCAGCTTGGCCCCGGGACAGGGGAGCCACGAGCAGTACTTC
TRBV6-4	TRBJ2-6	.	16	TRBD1	CASSDSRGTGANVLTF	TGTGCCAGCAGTGACTCCAGGGGGACGGGGGCCAACGTCCTGACTTTC
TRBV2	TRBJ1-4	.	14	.	CASSALEPNEKLFF	TGTGCCAGCAGTGCCCTAGAGCCTAATGAAAAACTGTTTTTT
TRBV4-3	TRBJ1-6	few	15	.	CASSQWSGSNSPLHF	TGCGCCAGCAGCCAATGGAGTGGTAGTAATTCACCCCTCCACTTT
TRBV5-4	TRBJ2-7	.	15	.	CASSSDFASSYEQYF	TGTGCCAGCAGCTCCGACTTTGCAAGCTCCTACGAGCAGTACTTC
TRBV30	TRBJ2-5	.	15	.	CAWSVNGFRQETQYF	TGTGCCTGGAGTGTGAATGGGTTCAGGCAAGAGACCCAGTACTTC
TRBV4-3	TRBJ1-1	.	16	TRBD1	CASSQVPQGMNTEAFF	TGCGCCAGCAGCCAAGTCCCACAGGGGATGAACACTGAAGCTTTCTTT
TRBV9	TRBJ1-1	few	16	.	CASSVILSFMNTEAFF	TGTGCCAGCAGCGTAATACTCTCTTTCATGAACACTGAAGCTTTCTTT
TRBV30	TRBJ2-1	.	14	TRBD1	CAWSSGQVINEQFF	TGTGCCTGGTCCTCGGGACAGGTGATCAATGAGCAGTTCTTC
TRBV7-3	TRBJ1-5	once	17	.	CASSPRGGGRHSQPQHF	TGTGCCAGCAGCCCCAGGGGAGGGGGAAGACACAGTCAGCCCCAGCATTTT
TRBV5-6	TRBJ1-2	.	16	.	CASSPRGVGGKNGYTF	TGTGCCAGCAGCCCACGGGGGGTGGGAGGAAAAAATGGCTACACCTTC
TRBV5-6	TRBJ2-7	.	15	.	CASSLAPRDSYEQYF	TGTGCCAGCAGCTTGGCTCCGCGGGACAGCTACGAGCAGTACTTC
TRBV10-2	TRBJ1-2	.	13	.	CASSDRRNYGYTF	TGCGCCAGCAGTGATAGGCGAAACTATGGCTACACCTTC
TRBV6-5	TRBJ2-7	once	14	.	CASSYQGGSYEQYF	TGTGCCAGCAGTTATCAGGGGGGCTCCTACGAGCAGTACTTC
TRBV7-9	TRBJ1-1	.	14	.	CASSVFGGATEAFF	TGTGCCAGCAGCGTCTTCGGGGGGGCCACTGAAGCTTTCTTT
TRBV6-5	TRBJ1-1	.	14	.	CASRQLQGWTEAFF	TGTGCCAGCAGGCAACTTCAGGGTTGGACTGAAGCTTTCTTT
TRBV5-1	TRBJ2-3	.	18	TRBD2	CASTIRGSGSSPRDTQYF	TGCGCCAGCACCATTCGTGGGAGCGGGAGTTCTCCCCGGGATACGCAGTATTTT
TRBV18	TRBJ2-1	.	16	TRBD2	CASSPPTSGVYNEQFF	TGTGCCAGCTCACCACCGACTAGCGGAGTTTACAATGAGCAGTTCTTC
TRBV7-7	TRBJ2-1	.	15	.	CASSSVGGSYNEQFF	TGTGCTAGCAGCTCAGTAGGGGGCTCCTACAATGAGCAGTTCTTC
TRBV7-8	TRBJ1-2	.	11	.	CAGGTTYGYTF	TGTGCCGGCGGGACGACCTATGGCTACACCTTC
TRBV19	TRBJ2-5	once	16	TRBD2	CASSTGLAGGRETQYF	TGTGCCAGTAGTACGGGACTAGCGGGGGGGCGAGAGACCCAGTACTTC
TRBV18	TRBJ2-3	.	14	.	CASSRGVRTDTQYF	TGTGCCAGCTCACGGGGGGTACGAACAGATACGCAGTATTTT
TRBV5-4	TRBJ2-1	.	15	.	CASSWDRGSSNEQFF	TGTGCCAGCAGCTGGGACCGGGGCAGCTCCAATGAGCAGTTCTTC
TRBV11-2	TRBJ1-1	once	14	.	CASSLDYRGTEAFF	TGTGCCAGCAGCTTAGATTATCGGGGCACTGAAGCTTTCTTT